These T cell receptor beta chains were read from a single sample in a study of STAT5B mutations in CD4+ large granular lymphocyte leukemia. The method was immunoSEQ multiplex PCR; TCRdb's version includes in-frame clones alone and lacks a portion of them. The sample records 30,000 to 40,000 clones, 65% to 70% being singletons. Sequenced: CD4+ T cells from blood buffy coats. Receptors were obtained from a human donor in good health. The CDR3 runs from the conserved cysteine through the conserved F or W. The D gene is left open where the match is weak. Size values are once, few and many counts, or a class for expanded clones, and some rows have none.

CDR3nt: TGTGCCAGCAGTTACGGGAGGGATGGAAACACCATATATTTT; CDR3aa: CASSYGRDGNTIYF; abundance: once; d_gene: -; j_gene: TRBJ1-3; v_gene: TRBV6-5
CDR3nt: TGTGCCAGCCGGCGGGACAGGGGGCGAGAGACCCAGTACTTC; CDR3aa: CASRRDRGRETQYF; abundance: -; d_gene: TRBD1; j_gene: TRBJ2-5; v_gene: TRBV2
CDR3nt: TGTGCCAGCAGTCGCAGCAATCAGCCCCAGCATTTT; CDR3aa: CASSRSNQPQHF; abundance: -; d_gene: -; j_gene: TRBJ1-5; v_gene: TRBV28
CDR3nt: TGCGCCAGCAGCCAGTTAGCGGGGCCCGGCACAGATACGCAGTATTTT; CDR3aa: CASSQLAGPGTDTQYF; abundance: -; d_gene: TRBD2; j_gene: TRBJ2-3; v_gene: TRBV4-3
CDR3nt: TGTGCCAGCTCACCTGGACTAGCGGGGGTGGAGACCCAGTACTTC; CDR3aa: CASSPGLAGVETQYF; abundance: -; d_gene: TRBD2; j_gene: TRBJ2-5; v_gene: TRBV18
CDR3nt: TGTGCCAGTAGTATACCCCGGACAGGGGGCAGTTCGAATGGCTACACCTTC; CDR3aa: CASSIPRTGGSSNGYTF; abundance: -; d_gene: TRBD1; j_gene: TRBJ1-2; v_gene: TRBV19
CDR3nt: TGCAGCGCCAGGACACGTGAAGCTTTCTTT; CDR3aa: CSARTREAFF; abundance: -; d_gene: -; j_gene: TRBJ1-1; v_gene: TRBV29-1
CDR3nt: TGTGCCAGCAGCCAAACTCAGATATCGAATTCACCCCTCCACTTT; CDR3aa: CASSQTQISNSPLHF; abundance: few; d_gene: -; j_gene: TRBJ1-6; v_gene: TRBV4-2
CDR3nt: TGCAGCGTTGGTTGGGAGACCCAGTACTTC; CDR3aa: CSVGWETQYF; abundance: -; d_gene: -; j_gene: TRBJ2-5; v_gene: TRBV29-1
CDR3nt: TGTGCCAGCAGCGTTCAGGGACTCCTTGCAGGTGAGCAGTACTTC; CDR3aa: CASSVQGLLAGEQYF; abundance: -; d_gene: -; j_gene: TRBJ2-7; v_gene: TRBV9
CDR3nt: TGTGCCATCAGTGCCCAAGCAGAAGGGAGTGGCTACACCTTC; CDR3aa: CAISAQAEGSGYTF; abundance: -; d_gene: -; j_gene: TRBJ1-2; v_gene: TRBV10-3
CDR3nt: TGTGCCAGCAGCGGCAGGACGCTGTCGAGGCGCTACACCTTC; CDR3aa: CASSGRTLSRRYTF; abundance: -; d_gene: -; j_gene: TRBJ1-2; v_gene: TRBV9
CDR3nt: TGCGCCAGCAGCTCAGATGGGGATGGCACAGATACGCAGTATTTT; CDR3aa: CASSSDGDGTDTQYF; abundance: -; d_gene: -; j_gene: TRBJ2-3; v_gene: TRBV5-1
CDR3nt: TGCGCCAGCAGCCAAGCAGGGGAGACCCAGTACTTC; CDR3aa: CASSQAGETQYF; abundance: -; d_gene: -; j_gene: TRBJ2-5; v_gene: TRBV4-1
CDR3nt: TGCGCCAGCAGCCGTTCTGCACAGATAAACACTGAAGCTTTCTTT; CDR3aa: CASSRSAQINTEAFF; abundance: -; d_gene: -; j_gene: TRBJ1-1; v_gene: TRBV4-3
CDR3nt: TGTGCCAGCAGCTTAAGCGACAGGGCCTACGAGCAGTACTTC; CDR3aa: CASSLSDRAYEQYF; abundance: -; d_gene: TRBD1; j_gene: TRBJ2-7; v_gene: TRBV7-9
CDR3nt: TGCGCCAGCAGCCTCCACCGAGGGATTGTAGGGGAGCTGTTTTTT; CDR3aa: CASSLHRGIVGELFF; abundance: -; d_gene: -; j_gene: TRBJ2-2; v_gene: TRBV4-3
CDR3nt: TGTGCCAGCAGCTTGGCCGGAAGGGAAGCTTTCTTT; CDR3aa: CASSLAGREAFF; abundance: -; d_gene: -; j_gene: TRBJ1-1; v_gene: TRBV5-6
CDR3nt: TGCGCCAGCAGCTTGTTCCTTACGGGAACTAATGAAAAACTGTTTTTT; CDR3aa: CASSLFLTGTNEKLFF; abundance: few; d_gene: -; j_gene: TRBJ1-4; v_gene: TRBV5-1
CDR3nt: TGTGCCAGCAGCAAAGGGGGTGCGGTAGACGAGCAGTACTTC; CDR3aa: CASSKGGAVDEQYF; abundance: -; d_gene: -; j_gene: TRBJ2-7; v_gene: TRBV7-9
CDR3nt: TGTGCCAGTAGTATGGGTCCTAGTGCCTACGAGCAGTACTTC; CDR3aa: CASSMGPSAYEQYF; abundance: -; d_gene: -; j_gene: TRBJ2-7; v_gene: TRBV19
CDR3nt: TGTGCCAGCAGCACACCCAGCGGGGGGGCCTCAGATACGCAGTATTTT; CDR3aa: CASSTPSGGASDTQYF; abundance: -; d_gene: TRBD2; j_gene: TRBJ2-3; v_gene: TRBV7-2
CDR3nt: TGTGCCAGCAGCCCGAGAACTCAGGGTGGGGCTTTCTTT; CDR3aa: CASSPRTQGGAFF; abundance: few; d_gene: -; j_gene: TRBJ1-1; v_gene: TRBV14
CDR3nt: TGTGCCAGCAGAATCCCTATTCCGCCGGATACGCAGTATTTT; CDR3aa: CASRIPIPPDTQYF; abundance: -; d_gene: -; j_gene: TRBJ2-3; v_gene: TRBV5-8
CDR3nt: TGTGCCAGCTCACCGGGGGACAGGGTTGAAAAACTGTTTTTT; CDR3aa: CASSPGDRVEKLFF; abundance: -; d_gene: TRBD1; j_gene: TRBJ1-4; v_gene: TRBV18
CDR3nt: TGCGCCAGCAGCTTGACAGGGGCCGCGGTTACGCAGTATTTT; CDR3aa: CASSLTGAAVTQYF; abundance: -; d_gene: TRBD1; j_gene: TRBJ2-3; v_gene: TRBV5-1
CDR3nt: TGTGCCAGCAGTTTAGGAGGGCGAGGAAACACCATATATTTT; CDR3aa: CASSLGGRGNTIYF; abundance: -; d_gene: -; j_gene: TRBJ1-3; v_gene: TRBV27
CDR3nt: TGTGCCAGTAGTAGGGTACTAGCGGGGGGGGGAACCTACAATGAGCAGTTCTTC; CDR3aa: CASSRVLAGGGTYNEQFF; abundance: few; d_gene: TRBD2; j_gene: TRBJ2-1; v_gene: TRBV19
CDR3nt: TGCGCCAGCAGTGAGAAGGGTGGCGGACCTGGAAACACCATATATTTT; CDR3aa: CASSEKGGGPGNTIYF; abundance: few; d_gene: -; j_gene: TRBJ1-3; v_gene: TRBV10-1
CDR3nt: TGCGCCAGCAGCCTGACAGCCCCCTACGAGCAGTACTTC; CDR3aa: CASSLTAPYEQYF; abundance: -; d_gene: -; j_gene: TRBJ2-7; v_gene: TRBV5-1
CDR3nt: TGTGCCAGCAGGCTCTCCACGGCGGCGGGTACAGATACGCAGTATTTT; CDR3aa: CASRLSTAAGTDTQYF; abundance: -; d_gene: -; j_gene: TRBJ2-3; v_gene: TRBV5-6
CDR3nt: TGTGCCAGCAGTTACAGGGGGGGGACGACGGCAGATACGCAGTATTTT; CDR3aa: CASSYRGGTTADTQYF; abundance: -; d_gene: -; j_gene: TRBJ2-3; v_gene: TRBV6-6
CDR3nt: TGTGCCAGCAGTGGACAGTCGAACACCGGGGAGCTGTTTTTT; CDR3aa: CASSGQSNTGELFF; abundance: -; d_gene: -; j_gene: TRBJ2-2; v_gene: TRBV6-5
CDR3nt: TGCGCCAGCAGCTTGGCGCCAGGGGATTATCAGCCCCAGCATTTT; CDR3aa: CASSLAPGDYQPQHF; abundance: few; d_gene: -; j_gene: TRBJ1-5; v_gene: TRBV5-1
CDR3nt: TGTGCCAGCAGTCCCCCGGGGAGGGGGGGATACGAGCAGTACTTC; CDR3aa: CASSPPGRGGYEQYF; abundance: -; d_gene: -; j_gene: TRBJ2-7; v_gene: TRBV7-9
CDR3nt: TGTGCCAGCAGCTCAGGGAGGGGACCTAATCAGCCCCAGCATTTT; CDR3aa: CASSSGRGPNQPQHF; abundance: few; d_gene: -; j_gene: TRBJ1-5; v_gene: TRBV7-2
CDR3nt: TGCGCCAGCAGCAACGGACAGGGAGGATACAATGAGCAGTTCTTC; CDR3aa: CASSNGQGGYNEQFF; abundance: -; d_gene: TRBD1; j_gene: TRBJ2-1; v_gene: TRBV5-1
CDR3nt: TGTGCCAGCTCACCCAGTGTGGGGACAGGCTACGAGCAGTACTTC; CDR3aa: CASSPSVGTGYEQYF; abundance: once; d_gene: TRBD1; j_gene: TRBJ2-7; v_gene: TRBV18
CDR3nt: TGCGCCAGCAGCACCTTAGCGGGGGGGCCCGCAGATACGCAGTATTTT; CDR3aa: CASSTLAGGPADTQYF; abundance: -; d_gene: TRBD2; j_gene: TRBJ2-3; v_gene: TRBV5-1
CDR3nt: TGTGCCAGCTCACCAAGGCGGGACCTGGATACGCAGTATTTT; CDR3aa: CASSPRRDLDTQYF; abundance: -; d_gene: -; j_gene: TRBJ2-3; v_gene: TRBV18
CDR3nt: TGCGCCAGCAGCTTGGGGTCTAGCGGGGGTTACAATGAGCAGTTCTTC; CDR3aa: CASSLGSSGGYNEQFF; abundance: -; d_gene: TRBD2; j_gene: TRBJ2-1; v_gene: TRBV5-1
CDR3nt: TGTGCCAGCAGCGAAGTAGGAGGGGGGGCCCCAGATACGCAGTATTTT; CDR3aa: CASSEVGGGAPDTQYF; abundance: -; d_gene: -; j_gene: TRBJ2-3; v_gene: TRBV9
CDR3nt: TGCGCCAGCAGCTTGGGGAGCTTTAGCAATCAGCCCCAGCATTTT; CDR3aa: CASSLGSFSNQPQHF; abundance: -; d_gene: -; j_gene: TRBJ1-5; v_gene: TRBV5-1
CDR3nt: TGTGCCAGCTCACCAAAAAACAGTCCAAATGAAAAACTGTTTTTT; CDR3aa: CASSPKNSPNEKLFF; abundance: once; d_gene: -; j_gene: TRBJ1-4; v_gene: TRBV18
CDR3nt: TGTGCCAGCAGCTGGCGGGACGAGCAGTACTTC; CDR3aa: CASSWRDEQYF; abundance: -; d_gene: -; j_gene: TRBJ2-7; v_gene: TRBV7-3
CDR3nt: TGTGCCACCATGGAGGGAGGAGGGACAGATACGCAGTATTTT; CDR3aa: CATMEGGGTDTQYF; abundance: few; d_gene: -; j_gene: TRBJ2-3; v_gene: TRBV27
CDR3nt: TGTGCCATCAGTGATGGGCACGACGAGCAGTACTTC; CDR3aa: CAISDGHDEQYF; abundance: -; d_gene: -; j_gene: TRBJ2-7; v_gene: TRBV10-3